The rows below give T cell receptor beta chains drawn from one sample of a study of T cells after yellow fever vaccination. TCRdb reanalysed the 5' RACE reads using MiXCR and keeps one entry per CDR3 protein. The sample carries some 400,000 distinct CDR3 sequences, roughly 6.2% recorded once. The input for sequencing was PBMCs, taken 5 days after the yellow fever booster vaccination. The receptor set was obtained from a man aged 30 to 45 who received the YFV17D yellow fever vaccine. The CDR3 runs from the conserved cysteine through the conserved F or W. D genes are given only for firm matches. Clone size appears in some rows only: once, few, many, or a class for an expanded clone.

J: TRBJ2-1
V: TRBV20-1
D: TRBD2
size: many
DNA: TGCAGTGCAGGGACTAGCGGGAGTACGCGCTACAATGAGCAGTTCTTC
CDR3: CSAGTSGSTRYNEQFF

J: TRBJ2-7
V: TRBV7-2
D: NA
size: many
DNA: TGTGCCAGCAGCTTATCCAGGTTCGACGAGCAGTACTTC
CDR3: CASSLSRFDEQYF

J: TRBJ2-2
V: TRBV4-3
D: TRBD2
size: NA
DNA: TGCGCCAGCAGCCAGCACCCAACAGGACTAGCGCTCCCAGAGGCCGGGGAGCTGTTTTTT
CDR3: CASSQHPTGLALPEAGELFF

J: TRBJ2-4
V: TRBV29-1
D: TRBD1
size: many
DNA: TGCAGCGTTGAAGATAGGGACAGGGGGCCATGGGACATTCAGTACTTC
CDR3: CSVEDRDRGPWDIQYF

J: TRBJ2-2
V: TRBV5-4
D: NA
size: few
DNA: TGTGCCAGCAGCTTGGGTAGATCGTCGAACACCGGGGAGCTGTTTTTT
CDR3: CASSLGRSSNTGELFF

J: TRBJ1-1
V: TRBV4-1
D: NA
size: many
DNA: TGCGCCAGCAGCCAGGAAAGACACCCGAACACTGAAGCTTTCTTT
CDR3: CASSQERHPNTEAFF

J: TRBJ1-2
V: TRBV6-5
D: TRBD1
size: NA
DNA: TGTGCCAGCAGTTACACAAGACAGGGCTGGCACTATGGCTACACCTTC
CDR3: CASSYTRQGWHYGYTF

J: TRBJ2-1
V: TRBV7-9
D: TRBD2
size: many
DNA: TGTGCCAGCAGTTCTAGCGGGAGTCGTGGCAATGAGCAGTTCTTC
CDR3: CASSSSGSRGNEQFF

J: TRBJ2-7
V: TRBV20-1
D: NA
size: few
DNA: TGCAGTGCCAGGACGGTGGCCTACGAGCAGTACTTC
CDR3: CSARTVAYEQYF

J: TRBJ2-2
V: TRBV15
D: TRBD1
size: NA
DNA: TGTGCCACCAGCAGAACCAGGGGGCCCGGGGAGCTGTTTTTT
CDR3: CATSRTRGPGELFF

J: TRBJ2-5
V: TRBV3-1
D: NA
size: NA
DNA: TGTGCCTGCACCCCGAGTGGGGGGATTCAAGAGACCCAGTACTTC
CDR3: CACTPSGGIQETQYF

J: TRBJ2-1
V: TRBV4-3
D: NA
size: few
DNA: TGCGCCAGCAGCCAAGATTTGCGGGTAACCTACAATGAGCAGTTCTTC
CDR3: CASSQDLRVTYNEQFF

J: TRBJ1-1
V: TRBV5-1
D: NA
size: many
DNA: TGCGCCAGCAGCTTGGCAGGGGTTCTGAACACTGAAGCTTTCTTT
CDR3: CASSLAGVLNTEAFF

J: TRBJ2-1
V: TRBV20-1
D: NA
size: NA
DNA: TGCTGTGCTAGTATAGGGCTAGGGGTAGACTACAATGAGCAGTTCTTC
CDR3: CCASIGLGVDYNEQFF

J: TRBJ2-2
V: TRBV21-1
D: NA
size: many
DNA: TGTGCCAGCACCCGGGGGACGAACACCGGGGAGCTGTTTTTT
CDR3: CASTRGTNTGELFF

J: TRBJ2-7
V: TRBV10-3
D: TRBD1
size: many
DNA: TGTGCCATCAGTGATACCTTAAACCGGGACAGGGGCCAGGAAACCTACGAGCAGTACTTC
CDR3: CAISDTLNRDRGQETYEQYF

J: TRBJ2-7
V: TRBV2
D: NA
size: many
DNA: TGTGCCAGCAGAGGACTCGTCGGAAGTTCCGAGCAGTACTTC
CDR3: CASRGLVGSSEQYF

J: TRBJ2-3
V: TRBV5-1
D: TRBD2
size: many
DNA: TGCGCCAGCAGCCCGGGACTAGCGGGAGGCAGCGATACGCAGTATTTT
CDR3: CASSPGLAGGSDTQYF

J: TRBJ2-1
V: TRBV6-2/TRBV6-3
D: NA
size: few
DNA: TGTGCCAGCAGTCACTCGGGGTTCAGGACAGGACTACCCAATGAGCAGTTCTTC
CDR3: CASSHSGFRTGLPNEQFF

J: TRBJ2-1
V: TRBV6-5
D: TRBD2
size: few
DNA: TGTGCCAGCAGTTACTCGCTAGCGGGAGTTACGAATGAGCAGTTCTTC
CDR3: CASSYSLAGVTNEQFF

J: TRBJ2-2
V: TRBV6-2/TRBV6-3
D: NA
size: many
DNA: TGTGCCAGCAGTTTGGGGGGGCGGACCGGGGAGCTGTTTTTT
CDR3: CASSLGGRTGELFF

J: TRBJ2-7
V: TRBV7-2
D: TRBD2
size: many
DNA: TGTGCCAGCAGCACAAGGACTAGCGGCAAATTCTCCTACGAGCAGTACTTC
CDR3: CASSTRTSGKFSYEQYF

J: TRBJ2-3
V: TRBV12-3/TRBV12-4
D: TRBD2
size: NA
DNA: TGTGCCAGCAGTTCCCGGACTAGCGGGAACACAGATACGCAGTATTTT
CDR3: CASSSRTSGNTDTQYF

J: TRBJ2-2
V: TRBV10-3
D: TRBD1
size: many
DNA: TGTGCCATCCGACCCACAGGGGGCGGAGGCACCGGGGAGCTGTTTTTT
CDR3: CAIRPTGGGGTGELFF

J: TRBJ2-1
V: TRBV4-3
D: TRBD2
size: few
DNA: TGCGCCAGCAGCCACCCGGGAGGAGCCTACAATGAGCAGTTCTTC
CDR3: CASSHPGGAYNEQFF

J: TRBJ2-1
V: TRBV6-1
D: TRBD2
size: NA
DNA: TGTGCCAGCAGCTCTGGACTAGCGGGAGGTGATTCCTACAATGAGCAGTTCTTC
CDR3: CASSSGLAGGDSYNEQFF

J: TRBJ1-1
V: TRBV20-1
D: NA
size: NA
DNA: TGCAGTGCTAGAGGGGGGATGCCCTTAGTAGCTTTCTTT
CDR3: CSARGGMPLVAFF

J: TRBJ1-1
V: TRBV7-9
D: TRBD1
size: many
DNA: TGTGCCAGCAGCCCAGAGTGGCGGGGACAGGAAGCTTTCTTT
CDR3: CASSPEWRGQEAFF

J: TRBJ2-7
V: TRBV7-2
D: NA
size: few
DNA: TGTGCCACCACCATGGGGAGCTACGAGCAGTACTTC
CDR3: CATTMGSYEQYF

J: TRBJ2-7
V: TRBV7-2
D: NA
size: many
DNA: TGTGCCAGCAGCTTAGATGCAGGGACGGGCGAGCAGTACTTC
CDR3: CASSLDAGTGEQYF

J: TRBJ2-5
V: TRBV12-3/TRBV12-4
D: TRBD2
size: few
DNA: TGTGCCAGCAGTTTGGTGACTAGCGGGGGTGGGGGCCAAGAGACCCAGTACTTC
CDR3: CASSLVTSGGGGQETQYF

J: TRBJ2-5
V: TRBV29-1
D: NA
size: many
DNA: TGCAGCGTTGAACCGAAAGAGACCCAGTACTTC
CDR3: CSVEPKETQYF

J: TRBJ2-5
V: TRBV27
D: TRBD2
size: many
DNA: TGTGCCAGCAGTTTAGGGGCTAGCGGGAGGGCCGAGACCCAGTACTTC
CDR3: CASSLGASGRAETQYF

J: TRBJ2-2
V: TRBV6-5
D: NA
size: many
DNA: TGTGCCAGCAGTTACTCTGGGCTACGCGGAAACACCGGGGAGCTGTTTTTT
CDR3: CASSYSGLRGNTGELFF

J: TRBJ2-7
V: TRBV20-1
D: TRBD1
size: NA
DNA: TGCAGTGCGGGACGGGGACAGGGGGCCTACGAGCAGTACTTC
CDR3: CSAGRGQGAYEQYF

J: TRBJ2-1
V: TRBV9
D: NA
size: NA
DNA: TGTGCCAGCAGCGTGAGCGGGCTTGACAATGAGCAGTTCTTC
CDR3: CASSVSGLDNEQFF

J: TRBJ2-2
V: TRBV7-2
D: NA
size: many
DNA: TGTGCCAGCAGCGAAAGGAGCGGTTGGAACACCGGGGAGCTGTTTTTT
CDR3: CASSERSGWNTGELFF

J: TRBJ1-4
V: TRBV12-3/TRBV12-4
D: NA
size: many
DNA: TGTGCCAGCAGTTTCAGCAGGCTTGAAAAACTGTTTTTT
CDR3: CASSFSRLEKLFF

J: TRBJ2-1
V: TRBV5-4
D: TRBD2
size: few
DNA: TGTGCCTCAAAGCAGAGGAGGACTAGCGGTTACAATGAGCAGTTCTTC
CDR3: CASKQRRTSGYNEQFF

J: TRBJ2-6
V: TRBV7-2
D: NA
size: once
DNA: TGTGCCAGCAGCTGGGGAACTGGGGCCAACGTCCTGACTTTC
CDR3: CASSWGTGANVLTF

J: TRBJ2-1
V: TRBV5-1
D: TRBD2
size: many
DNA: TGCGCCAGCAGCAACATACCTAAGACTAGCGGGGATAACAATGAGCAGTTCTTC
CDR3: CASSNIPKTSGDNNEQFF

J: TRBJ2-1
V: TRBV6-2/TRBV6-3
D: NA
size: many
DNA: TGTGCCAGCAGTCGGGGGGCTAGCGGAGACGAGCAGTTCTTC
CDR3: CASSRGASGDEQFF

J: TRBJ2-5
V: TRBV29-1
D: NA
size: NA
DNA: TGCAGCGTTGACGCAGGGGTGGGAGAGACCCAGTACTTC
CDR3: CSVDAGVGETQYF

J: TRBJ2-7
V: TRBV28
D: NA
size: many
DNA: TGTGCCAGCAGTTTGGGGCCACGCTACGAGCAGTACTTC
CDR3: CASSLGPRYEQYF

J: TRBJ2-1
V: TRBV9
D: NA
size: many
DNA: TGTGCCAGCAGCGTAGATCCCGGGAGCTCCTACAATGAGCAGTTCTTC
CDR3: CASSVDPGSSYNEQFF

J: TRBJ1-2
V: TRBV20-1
D: NA
size: few
DNA: TGCAGTGCTAGAGCTGGGGGCGTCGAATATGGCTACACCTTC
CDR3: CSARAGGVEYGYTF

J: TRBJ2-3
V: TRBV20-1
D: TRBD2
size: few
DNA: TGCTGTGCTAGAGATTTCAGCGGACTAGCTTCCATCACAGATACGCAGTATTTT
CDR3: CCARDFSGLASITDTQYF

J: TRBJ2-7
V: TRBV10-2
D: NA
size: many
DNA: TGCGCCAGCAGTGAGTCGGGCGAGCAGTACTTC
CDR3: CASSESGEQYF